This T cell receptor beta chain is from a study of human T cells and chemical hapten exposure. Study as a whole: 2% DPC was applied to 2 cm by 2 cm of upper inner arm skin for sensitization. Yields of TCR per sample differed, chiefly owing to small differences in pooled library volume.

TCRdb analysed the RACE reads with MiXCR anew, one entry per CDR3 protein. The sample yields over 95,000 distinct CDR3 sequences, around 12% seen once. Time point here: patch test 1, 2 weeks after DPC sensitization. This sample's treatment: therapeutic diphenylcyclopropenone sensitization with weekly scalp DPC. CDR1 is MNHEY and CDR2 is SVGAGI in the germline V gene. V lost 4 bases and J lost 0, with 10 bases in between. There are 14 residues in the CDR3. The chain combines TRBV6-5 with TRBJ2-7; a possible D gene is TRBD1 (5 bases). The source material was whole blood, sampled in connection with sensitization to the hapten diphenylcyclopropenone (DPC). The TCR originated in a woman between 35 and 50 years old with alopecia areata. Some clones in this sample may be carry-over from other donors' samples. For the CDR3, the DNA is TGTGCCAGCAGTTTGTACGACAGCTCCTACGAGCAGTACTTC. As protein: CASSLYDSSYEQYF.